This T cell receptor beta chain was identified in a study of cytomegalovirus exposure and HLA in healthy donors. Germline loops: CDR1 LNHDA, CDR2 SQIVND (reference sequence). Between the trimmed V and J ends, which lost 3 bases and 7 bases, there was a span of 16 bases. The CDR3 runs 15 residues. PCR was performed using 60 Vbeta and 13 Jbeta primers. Produced via immunoSEQ multiplex PCR; TCRdb's table is partial and in-frame only. The sample lists 100,000 to 150,000 clones, approximately 80% occurring once. The origin of this receptor is a male donor in good health and CMV-seropositive. The chain carries TRBV19 and TRBJ1-5; maybe TRBD1 (6 bases). The sample taken for sequencing was PBMCs. Written as DNA, the CDR3 is TGTGCCAGTAGTATTGGACCCAGGGGAGGGCAGCCCCAGCATTTT. Translating gives CASSIGPRGGQPQHF.